Below are 25 T cell receptor beta chains sequenced from a single sample in a study of T cell repertoires in cytomegalovirus infection (dated by TCRdb to the late 2010s). Antigen specificity for these receptors is unknown. Sequenced using an Illumina HiSeq 1500. TCRdb reanalyzed the raw reads on its own, using fastp at Q25 for trimming and MiXCR for clone calling, and kept in-frame beta chains. Each entry merges the rows of one CDR3 protein and shows their most common DNA and genes. This sample has 640,000 or so distinct CDR3 sequences in its table, and about 33% of those were observed once. Together, the top ten hold roughly 18% of the sample. Read against the paper, the sample's treatment or condition label means: in vitro stimulation with specific CMV peptide epitopes to enrich CMV-specific T cells. Sequences were derived from cultured PBMCs, sampled from culture after CMV antigen stimulation. The receptors shown here come from a human donor in good health (CMV status not recorded). Some clones in this sample may be carry-over from other donors' samples.

This clonotype was detected a few times. The chain couples TRBV2 to TRBJ2-3; D is uncertain. Trimming removed 10 bases at V and 0 bases at J, with 17 bases between. This CDR3 contains 15 residues. Germline V gene sequence: CDR1 SNHLY, CDR2 FYNNEI. CDR3 sequence reads: CATRGSTASTDTQYF. The CDR3 nucleotides read TGTGCCACACGAGGCTCCACCGCTAGCACAGATACGCAGTATTTT.

The chain recombines TRBV5-4 with TRBJ2-7; 8 bases align to TRBD2. The CDR3 has 15 amino acids. V lost 0 bases and J lost 4; bases outside the gene matches: 6. Germline values: CDR1 SGHNT, CDR2 YYREEE (reference sequence). The CDR3: CASSLGAGEAYEQYF. The CDR3 coding sequence is TGTGCCAGCAGCTTGGGAGCGGGAGAGGCGTACGAGCAGTACTTC.

Only one count was recorded for this clonotype. The rearrangement uses TRBV7-3 and TRBJ2-7; 9 nucleotides agree with TRBD2. The CDR3 spans 18 residues. V was pared by 5 bases and J by 4 bases, with 18 bases of the junction left unmatched. Germline V gene lookup returns CDR1 SGHTA and CDR2 FQGTGA. This chain's CDR3 is CASSTLAGPIPGGYEQYF. The CDR3 nucleotides read TGTGCCAGCAGCACACTAGCGGGCCCTATCCCGGGGGGGTACGAGCAGTACTTC.

A few counts support this clonotype. The genes are TRBV15 and TRBJ2-5; D may correspond to TRBD1 or TRBD2 (6 bases each). The CDR3 covers 15 residues. Germline CDR1 is LNHNV and CDR2 is YYDKDF (reference sequence). The V gene lost 0 bases and the J gene lost 3 bases, with 11 bases spanning the gap. The CDR3 sequence: CATSREPGAKETQYF. CDR3 coding DNA: TGTGCCACCAGCAGAGAGCCGGGGGCGAAAGAGACCCAGTACTTC.

The chain uses TRBV4-1 and TRBJ2-1; the D is unclear. The CDR3 runs 13 residues. Trimming shortened V by 1 base and J by 11 bases, and 12 bases separated the two germline ends. Germline values: CDR1 MGHRA, CDR2 YSYEKL. The CDR3 sequence: CASSQGTSRKQFF. The CDR3 DNA reads TGCGCCAGCAGCCAAGGTACGTCCCGAAAGCAGTTCTTC.

The chain is built from TRBV12-3 or TRBV12-4 and TRBJ2-2; 7 bases are a match to TRBD2. This CDR3 spans 14 amino acids. V dropped 7 bases and J dropped 4; count of bases not matched to a gene: 6. The CDR3 protein is CASITGTTTGELFF. In nucleotides, the CDR3 is TGTGCCAGCATCACCGGGACTACCACCGGGGAGCTGTTTTTT.

This clonotype appeared a single time. The rearrangement uses TRBV5-4 and TRBJ1-2; 9 nucleotides match TRBD1. The germline gives CDR1 SGHNT, CDR2 YYREEE (reference sequence). The J segment lost 3 bases and the V segment lost 5 bases, leaving 8 bases of the junction unmatched. The CDR3 loop spans 15 amino acids. CDR3 DNA sequence: TGTGCCAGCAGACCCAGACAGGGGGGGGACTATGGCTACACCTTC. Its protein product is CASRPRQGGDYGYTF.

The V call is TRBV11-2, the J call TRBJ2-1, with 10 bases fitting TRBD2. The germline CDR1 and CDR2 sequences are SGHAT and FQNNGV. The CDR3 contains 19 residues. With V trimmed by 6 bases and J by 0 bases, 14 bases remained unmatched. The CDR3 DNA reads as TGTGCCAGCAGTTGGGTGGCTAGCGGGAGCCTAAGCTCCTACAATGAGCAGTTCTTC. Its protein product is CASSWVASGSLSSYNEQFF.

This clonotype has ten or more counts. The chain links TRBV7-2 to TRBJ1-1; D perhaps matches TRBD1 (5 bases). Deletions cut 2 bases from V and 6 bases from J, with 22 bases between. The CDR3 totals 17 residues. The germline gives CDR1 SGHTA, CDR2 FQGNSA. In nucleotides, the CDR3 is TGTGCCAGCAGCTTATGGTCAGGGCGCAACCCCACCGCTGAAGCTTTCTTT. The encoded protein is CASSLWSGRNPTAEAFF.

J is TRBJ1-4 and V is TRBV20-1; unclear D gene. Trimming left V 0 bases short and J 8 bases short, with 19 bases between. The CDR3 sequence is 16 residues long. Germline lookup yields CDR1 DFQATT and CDR2 SNEGSKA (reference sequence). The CDR3 protein is CSARDLYEKEEEKLFF. DNA of the CDR3: TGCAGTGCTAGAGACCTGTACGAGAAGGAGGAGGAAAAACTGTTTTTT.

This CDR3 reads CASNRQGLEAFF. CDR3 coding DNA: TGTGCCAGCAACAGACAGGGTCTTGAAGCTTTCTTT. V is TRBV7-3 and J is TRBJ1-1; 7 bases are shared with TRBD1. Germline V CDR1 and CDR2: SGHTA, FQGTGA. The CDR3 loop spans 12 amino acids. The junction had 6 bases not matched to a gene; V was cut back by 7 bases and J by 7 bases. Combining the CDR3 with reference TRBV7-3 and TRBJ1-1 gives the whole variable domain GAGVSQTPSNKVTEKGKYVELRCDPISGHTALYWYRQSLGQGPEFLIYFQGTGAADDSGLPNDRFFAVRPEGSVSTLKIQRTERGDSAVYLCASNRQGLEAFFGQGTRLTVV.

The rearrangement joins TRBV7-8 to TRBJ2-1; 12 bases are shared with TRBD2. CDR3 length equals 20 residues. The V segment lost 5 bases and the J segment 8 bases; nucleotides outside the gene matches: 22. CDR1 and CDR2 (germline): SGHVS, FQNEAQ. The CDR3 protein is CASSIQLPATWTSGEHEQFF. Written as DNA, the CDR3 is TGTGCCAGCAGCATACAACTGCCGGCGACGTGGACTAGCGGGGAGCATGAGCAGTTCTTC.

The chain combines TRBV20-1 with TRBJ2-1; weak D call: TRBD2 (7 bases). Germline CDR1 is DFQATT and CDR2 is SNEGSKA (reference sequence). The V end lost 6 bases, the J end lost 4 bases, and 19 bases lay between the germline ends. This CDR3 region has 15 residues. For the CDR3, the DNA is TGCAGTGCCCCAGCAGCGGGAAGGGGGTACAATGAGCAGTTCTTC. Translated: CSAPAAGRGYNEQFF.

This clonotype was found a few times. The chain is built from TRBV20-1 and TRBJ1-4; perhaps TRBD1 as D (6 bases). Germline V CDR1 and CDR2: DFQATT, SNEGSKA (reference sequence). Trimming shortened V by 3 bases and J by 6 bases, and 11 bases separated the two germline ends. CDR3 size: 13 residues. This chain's CDR3 is CSARAQGYEKLFF. The CDR3 nucleotides are TGCAGTGCTAGGGCACAGGGTTATGAAAAACTGTTTTTT.

In this sample, this clonotype turned up once. CDR3 in DNA: TGTGCCACCCAACTGTCCATATCTGGCTACACCTTC. This codes for CATQLSISGYTF. The rearrangement links TRBV28 to TRBJ1-2; D gene ambiguous. The V and J ends lost 10 bases and 7 bases respectively, with 16 bases between them. From germline, CDR1 is MDHEN and CDR2 SYDVKM. CDR3 length: 12 amino acids.

This clonotype was observed at least ten times. The chain links TRBV7-2 to TRBJ2-4, with 8 positions matching TRBD1. CDR3 length equals 17 residues. CDR1 is SGHTA and CDR2 is FQGNSA in the germline V gene. Trimming removed 5 bases from V and 7 bases from J; junction bases left unmatched: 16. CDR3 DNA: TGTGCCAGCAGCCCGCTCCCACCGGACAGGGTGAGGAACATTCAGTACTTC. Encoded protein: CASSPLPPDRVRNIQYF.

The rearrangement links TRBV5-8 to TRBJ1-2, with D possibly TRBD1 on 5 matching bases. The CDR3 contains 15 residues. CDR1 is SGHTS and CDR2 is YDEGEE in the germline V gene. Between the trimmed V and J ends, which lost 3 bases and 3 bases, there was a span of 15 bases. The CDR3 region has the DNA TGTGCCAGCAGCTCGGGACTCCGGTTCGACTATGGCTACACCTTC. Encoded protein: CASSSGLRFDYGYTF.

This clonotype came up a few times. CDR3 region: CASRMKTGVRAFF. The CDR3, as DNA: TGTGCCAGCAGGATGAAGACAGGTGTCAGGGCTTTCTTT. The V gene is TRBV12-3 or TRBV12-4, the J gene TRBJ1-1; the D gene is possibly TRBD1 (6 bases). V was clipped by 6 bases and J by 11 bases, with 19 bases between them. The CDR3 has 13 amino acids.

V is TRBV7-6 and J is TRBJ1-5; D ambiguous. The germline CDR1 and CDR2 sequences are SGHVS and FNYEAQ. Trimming left V 1 base short and J 1 base short, with 14 bases between. The CDR3 contains 17 residues. The CDR3: CASSLGSWGGSNQPQHF. In nucleotides, the CDR3 is TGTGCCAGCAGCTTAGGCTCGTGGGGAGGGAGCAATCAGCCCCAGCATTTT.

V usage is TRBV6-6 and J usage is TRBJ2-1, with a possible D match to TRBD1 (6 bases). CDR1 is MNHNY, CDR2 SVGAGI, per germline (reference sequence). This CDR3 spans 15 amino acids. Trimming cost V 7 bases and J 0 bases, with 13 bases left between them. The DNA for the CDR3 is TGTGCCAGCACCAGAGTGGGGGCCTCCTACAATGAGCAGTTCTTC. This sequence encodes CASTRVGASYNEQFF.

The CDR3 sequence: CSAGVLSSYNEQFF. CDR3 nucleotides: TGCAGTGCTGGGGTGCTGAGCTCCTACAATGAGCAGTTCTTC. The rearrangement links TRBV20-1 to TRBJ2-1, with no clear D. This CDR3 region has 14 residues. V was cut by 5 bases and J by 0 bases, with 11 bases left in between. In germline, CDR1 is DFQATT, CDR2 SNEGSKA (reference sequence).

This clonotype was counted only a few times. The chain carries TRBV12-3 or TRBV12-4 and TRBJ1-5; D is unresolved. CDR3 length: 15 residues. V dropped 3 bases and J dropped 1 base, with 10 bases sitting between them. The CDR3 DNA reads TGTGCCAGCAGTTTGGGCTATGGGAGCAATCAGCCCCAGCATTTT. Its protein is CASSLGYGSNQPQHF.

Remarks on this clonotype: At one of its ends the junction is not consistent with the germline gene, which may arise from a read error. The chain joins TRBV25-1 to TRBJ2-1, with 13 bases matching TRBD2. The CDR3 runs to 14 residues. The germline V gene encodes CDR1 MGHDK and CDR2 SYGVNS. The CDR3: CATGLAGDYNEKFF. CDR3 DNA: TGTGCCACCGGACTAGCGGGGGACTACAATGAGAAGTTCTTC.

There are a few counts of this clonotype. The V and J genes are TRBV19 and TRBJ2-6; 7 bases match TRBD1. V gave up 6 bases and J gave up 0 bases; unmatched junction bases: 11. CDR1 and CDR2 from the germline V gene are LNHDA and SQIVND (reference sequence). The CDR3 has 18 amino acids. CDR3 protein: CASSQQGPRSSGANVLTF. The CDR3 DNA reads as TGTGCCAGTAGCCAACAGGGGCCTAGGAGCTCTGGGGCCAACGTCCTGACTTTC.

This clonotype was seen at least ten times. The V gene is TRBV7-8, the J gene TRBJ1-1; D ambiguous. Trimming stripped 4 bases from V and 1 base from J, with 4 bases between. The CDR3 has 12 amino acids. Germline V gene lookup returns CDR1 SGHVS and CDR2 FQNEAQ. The CDR3 nucleotides are TGTGCCAGCAGCTCCGCGAACACTGAAGCTTTCTTT. Amino acids: CASSSANTEAFF.